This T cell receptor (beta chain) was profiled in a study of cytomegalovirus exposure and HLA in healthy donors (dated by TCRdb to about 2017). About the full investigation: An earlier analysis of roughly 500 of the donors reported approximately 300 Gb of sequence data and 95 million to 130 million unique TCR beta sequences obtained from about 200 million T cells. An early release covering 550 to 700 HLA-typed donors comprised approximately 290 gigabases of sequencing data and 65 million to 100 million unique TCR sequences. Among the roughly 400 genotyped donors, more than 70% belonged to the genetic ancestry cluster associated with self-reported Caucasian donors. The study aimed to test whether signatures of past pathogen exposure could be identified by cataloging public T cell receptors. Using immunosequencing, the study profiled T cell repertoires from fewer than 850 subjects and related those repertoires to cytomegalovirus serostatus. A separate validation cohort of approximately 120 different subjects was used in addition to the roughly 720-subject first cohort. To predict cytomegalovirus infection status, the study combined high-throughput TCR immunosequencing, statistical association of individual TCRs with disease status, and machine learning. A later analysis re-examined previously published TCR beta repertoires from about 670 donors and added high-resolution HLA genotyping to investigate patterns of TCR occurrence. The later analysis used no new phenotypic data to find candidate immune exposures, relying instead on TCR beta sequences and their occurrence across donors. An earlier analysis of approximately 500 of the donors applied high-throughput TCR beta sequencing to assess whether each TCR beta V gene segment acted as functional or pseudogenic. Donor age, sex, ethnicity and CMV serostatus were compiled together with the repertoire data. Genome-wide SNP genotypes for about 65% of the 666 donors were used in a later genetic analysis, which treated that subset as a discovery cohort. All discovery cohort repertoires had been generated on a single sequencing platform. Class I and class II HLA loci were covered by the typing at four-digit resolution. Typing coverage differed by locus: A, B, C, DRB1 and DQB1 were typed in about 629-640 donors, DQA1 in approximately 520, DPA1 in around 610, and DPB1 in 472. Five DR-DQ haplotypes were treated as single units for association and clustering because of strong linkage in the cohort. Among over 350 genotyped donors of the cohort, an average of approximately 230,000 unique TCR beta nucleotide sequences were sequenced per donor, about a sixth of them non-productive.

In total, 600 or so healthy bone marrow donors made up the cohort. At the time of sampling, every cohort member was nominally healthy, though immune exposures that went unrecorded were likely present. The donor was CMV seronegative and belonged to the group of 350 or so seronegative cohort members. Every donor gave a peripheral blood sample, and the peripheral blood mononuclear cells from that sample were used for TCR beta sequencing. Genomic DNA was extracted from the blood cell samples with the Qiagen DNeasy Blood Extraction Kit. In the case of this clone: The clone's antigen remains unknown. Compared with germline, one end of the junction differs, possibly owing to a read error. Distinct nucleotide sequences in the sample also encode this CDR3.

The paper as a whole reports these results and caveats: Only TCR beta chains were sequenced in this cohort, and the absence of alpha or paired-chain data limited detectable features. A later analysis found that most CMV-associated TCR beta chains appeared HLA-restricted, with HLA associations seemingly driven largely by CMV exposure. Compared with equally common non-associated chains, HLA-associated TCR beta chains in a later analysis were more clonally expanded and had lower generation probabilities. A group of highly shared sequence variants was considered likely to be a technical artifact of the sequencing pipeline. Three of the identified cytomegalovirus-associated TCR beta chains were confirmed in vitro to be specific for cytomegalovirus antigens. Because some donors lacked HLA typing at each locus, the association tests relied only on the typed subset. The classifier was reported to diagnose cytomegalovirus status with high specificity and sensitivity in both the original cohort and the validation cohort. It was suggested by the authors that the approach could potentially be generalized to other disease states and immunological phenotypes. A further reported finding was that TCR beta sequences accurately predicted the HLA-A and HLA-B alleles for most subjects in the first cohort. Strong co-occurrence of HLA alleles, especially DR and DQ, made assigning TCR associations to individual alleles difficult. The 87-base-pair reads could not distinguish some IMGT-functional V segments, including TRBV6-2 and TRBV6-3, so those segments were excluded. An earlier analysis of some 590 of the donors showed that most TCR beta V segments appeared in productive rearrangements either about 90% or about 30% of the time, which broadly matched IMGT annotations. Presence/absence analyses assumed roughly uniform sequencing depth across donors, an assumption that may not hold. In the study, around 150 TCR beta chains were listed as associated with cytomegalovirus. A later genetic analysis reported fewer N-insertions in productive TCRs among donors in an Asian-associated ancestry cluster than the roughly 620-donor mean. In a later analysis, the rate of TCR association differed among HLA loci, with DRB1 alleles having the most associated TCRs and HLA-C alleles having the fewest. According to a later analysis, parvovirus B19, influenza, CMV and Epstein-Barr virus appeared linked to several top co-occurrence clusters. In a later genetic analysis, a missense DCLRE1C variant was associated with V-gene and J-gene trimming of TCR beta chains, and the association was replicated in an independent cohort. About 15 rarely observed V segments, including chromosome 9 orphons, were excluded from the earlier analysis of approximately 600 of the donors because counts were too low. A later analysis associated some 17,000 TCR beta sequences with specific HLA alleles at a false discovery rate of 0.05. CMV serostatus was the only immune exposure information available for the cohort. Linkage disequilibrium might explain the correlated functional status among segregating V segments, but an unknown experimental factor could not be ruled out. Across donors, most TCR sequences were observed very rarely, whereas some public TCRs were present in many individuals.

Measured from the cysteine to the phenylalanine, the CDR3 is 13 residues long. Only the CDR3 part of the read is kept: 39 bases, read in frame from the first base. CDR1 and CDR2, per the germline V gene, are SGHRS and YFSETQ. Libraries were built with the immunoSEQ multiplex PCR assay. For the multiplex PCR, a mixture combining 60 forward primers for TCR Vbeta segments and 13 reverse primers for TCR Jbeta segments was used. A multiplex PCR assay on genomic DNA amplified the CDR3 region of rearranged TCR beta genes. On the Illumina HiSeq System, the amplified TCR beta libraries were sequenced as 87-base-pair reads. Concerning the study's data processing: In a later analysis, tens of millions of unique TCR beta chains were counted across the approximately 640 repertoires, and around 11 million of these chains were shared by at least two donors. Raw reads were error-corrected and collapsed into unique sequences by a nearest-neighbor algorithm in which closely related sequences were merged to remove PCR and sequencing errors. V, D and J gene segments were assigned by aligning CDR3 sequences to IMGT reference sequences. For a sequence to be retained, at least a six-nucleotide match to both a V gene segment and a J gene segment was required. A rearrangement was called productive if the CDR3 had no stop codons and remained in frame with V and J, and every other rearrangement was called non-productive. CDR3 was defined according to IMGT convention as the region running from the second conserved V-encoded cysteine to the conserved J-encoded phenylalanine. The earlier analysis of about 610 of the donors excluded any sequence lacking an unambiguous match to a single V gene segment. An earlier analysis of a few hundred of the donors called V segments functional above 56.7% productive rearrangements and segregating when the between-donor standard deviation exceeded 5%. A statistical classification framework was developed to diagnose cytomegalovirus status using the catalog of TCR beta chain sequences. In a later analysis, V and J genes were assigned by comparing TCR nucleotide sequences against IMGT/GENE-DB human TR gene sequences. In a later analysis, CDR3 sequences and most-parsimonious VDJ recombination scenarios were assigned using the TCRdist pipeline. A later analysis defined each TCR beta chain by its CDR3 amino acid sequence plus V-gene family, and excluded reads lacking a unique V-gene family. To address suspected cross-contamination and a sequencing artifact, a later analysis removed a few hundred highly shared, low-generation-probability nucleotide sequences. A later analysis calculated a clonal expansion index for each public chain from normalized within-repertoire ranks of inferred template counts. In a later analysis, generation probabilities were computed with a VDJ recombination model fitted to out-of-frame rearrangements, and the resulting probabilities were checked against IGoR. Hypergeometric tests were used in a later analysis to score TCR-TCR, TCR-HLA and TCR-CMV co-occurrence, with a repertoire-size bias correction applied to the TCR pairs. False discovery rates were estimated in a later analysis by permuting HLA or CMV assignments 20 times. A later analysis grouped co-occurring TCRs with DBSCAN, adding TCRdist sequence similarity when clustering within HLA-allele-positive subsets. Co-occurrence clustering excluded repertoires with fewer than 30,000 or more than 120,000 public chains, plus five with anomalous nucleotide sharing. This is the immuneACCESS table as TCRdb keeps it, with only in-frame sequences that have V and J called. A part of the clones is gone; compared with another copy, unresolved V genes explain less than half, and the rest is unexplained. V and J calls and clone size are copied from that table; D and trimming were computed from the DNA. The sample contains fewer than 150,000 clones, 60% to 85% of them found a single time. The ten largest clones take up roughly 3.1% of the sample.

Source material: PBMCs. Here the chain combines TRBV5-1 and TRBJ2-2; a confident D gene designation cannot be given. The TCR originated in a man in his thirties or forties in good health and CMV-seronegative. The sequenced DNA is TGCGCCAGCAGCGTTCACTACACTGGGGAGCTGTTTTTT. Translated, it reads CASSVHYTGELFF.